One sample yielded the 20 T cell receptor beta chains listed below, sequenced in a study of human T cells and chemical hapten exposure. TCRdb re-derived calls from the RACE reads in MiXCR, one entry per CDR3 protein. This sample has about 360,000 distinct CDR3 sequences; 5.5% to 8% occur once, and the top ten carry 7% to 10%. Time point denoted: patch test 1, 2 weeks after DPC sensitization. The treatment here: therapeutic diphenylcyclopropenone sensitization with weekly scalp DPC. The sample in question was whole blood, obtained in connection with sensitization to the hapten diphenylcyclopropenone (DPC). These TCRs come from a woman between 18 and 29 years old with alopecia areata. Some clones in this sample may be carry-over from other donors' samples.

This clonotype was observed at least ten times. J is TRBJ2-4 and V is TRBV12-3 or TRBV12-4; TRBD2 aligns across 9 bases. The ends lost 3 bases at V and 3 bases at J; junction bases unmatched: 0. The CDR3 has 14 residues. The DNA of the CDR3 is TGTGCCAGCAGTTTGACTAGCGGCAAAAACATTCAGTACTTC. The encoded protein is CASSLTSGKNIQYF.

This rearrangement joins TRBV11-2 to TRBJ2-1; possibly TRBD1 for D (9 bases). This CDR3 region has 17 residues. V was clipped by 1 base and J by 2 bases, with 15 bases between them. Germline CDR1 and CDR2: SGHAT and FQNNGV. The CDR3 DNA reads as TGTGCCAGCAGCTTAGTCGGGGGGGACAGGGCCTACAATGAGCAGTTCTTC. It codes for CASSLVGGDRAYNEQFF. Together with reference TRBV11-2 and TRBJ2-1, the CDR3 gives the full variable domain: EAGVAQSPRYKIIEKRQSVAFWCNPISGHATLYWYQQILGQGPKLLIQFQNNGVVDDSQLPKDRFSAERLKGVDSTLKIQPAKLEDSAVYLCASSLVGGDRAYNEQFFGPGTRLTVL.

This clonotype was seen ten or more times. This chain uses TRBV6-2 or TRBV6-3 with TRBJ2-2; D is ambiguous. CDR3 length: 13 residues. V was clipped by 4 bases and J by 1 base, with 4 bases between them. CDR1 and CDR2 from the germline V gene are MNHEY and SVGEGT. The CDR3 loop reads CASSSQNTGELFF. CDR3 DNA sequence: TGTGCCAGCAGTTCCCAGAACACCGGGGAGCTGTTTTTT.

This clonotype showed up just a few times. The rearrangement joins TRBV28 to TRBJ1-5, with D tentatively TRBD1 (5 bases). CDR3 length: 16 residues. Germline V lookup: CDR1 MDHEN, CDR2 SYDVKM. The V and J ends lost 7 bases and 6 bases respectively, with 22 bases between them. The CDR3 here is CASTPLGGELGQPQHF. The CDR3, as DNA: TGTGCCAGCACCCCTCTGGGGGGGGAGTTAGGTCAGCCCCAGCATTTT. The full variable domain, completed using reference TRBV28 and TRBJ1-5, is DVKVTQSSRYLVKRTGEKVFLECVQDMDHENMFWYRQDPGLGLRLIYFSYDVKMKEKGDIPEGYSVSREKKERFSLILESASTNQTSMYLCASTPLGGELGQPQHFGDGTRLSIL.

This clonotype was seen more than once but under ten times. The chain employs TRBV15 and TRBJ1-2; 7 nucleotides line up with TRBD1. This CDR3 has 16 amino acids. Germline V CDR1 and CDR2: LNHNV, YYDKDF (reference sequence). J was trimmed by 2 bases and V by 1 base; bases with no gene match: 7. CDR3 region: CATSRVGEGANYGYTF. CDR3 bases: TGTGCCACCAGCAGAGTCGGAGAGGGGGCGAACTATGGCTACACCTTC.

The CDR3, as DNA: TGCGCCAGCAGCCAAGATCGGGGCTCCACAGATACGCAGTATTTT. Translating gives CASSQDRGSTDTQYF. This chain uses TRBV4-3 with TRBJ2-3; D may match TRBD1 or TRBD2 (5 bases each). The CDR3 runs to 15 residues. The germline V gene encodes CDR1 LGHNA and CDR2 YSLEER. Trimming took 0 bases from V and 2 from J, leaving 9 bases between them.

The chain uses TRBV29-1 and TRBJ1-2; no clear D. The CDR3 runs 15 residues. Germline CDR1 and CDR2: SQVTM and ANQGSEA. With 0 bases removed from V and 4 bases from J, the gap between germline ends came to 15 bases. CDR3 loop: CSVEDQAQPTYGYTF. CDR3 DNA: TGCAGCGTTGAAGATCAGGCCCAGCCGACCTATGGCTACACCTTC.

The J gene is TRBJ2-3, the V gene TRBV4-1; possible D gene TRBD1, 6 bases. CDR3 length equals 17 residues. V dropped 0 bases and J dropped 4 bases, with 17 bases sitting between them. Germline V gene data show CDR1 as MGHRA and CDR2 as YSYEKL. The CDR3 here is CASSQEGAGEFADTQYF. For the CDR3, the DNA is TGCGCCAGCAGCCAAGAGGGGGCAGGGGAATTCGCAGATACGCAGTATTTT.

This chain links TRBV7-9 with TRBJ2-3; 7 nucleotides line up with TRBD2. Unmatched junction bases numbered 10, after V lost 4 bases and J lost 3 bases. CDR3 size: 16 residues. Germline-derived CDR1 and CDR2 are SEHNR and FQNEAQ (reference sequence). The CDR3 here is CASSSSAGLVTDTQYF. CDR3 nucleotide sequence: TGTGCCAGCAGCTCCTCAGCGGGGTTGGTTACAGATACGCAGTATTTT.

This clonotype was observed at least ten times. The CDR3 spells CASSAQQETQYF. The CDR3 nucleotides read TGTGCCAGCAGTGCTCAGCAAGAGACCCAGTACTTC. The chain uses TRBV2 and TRBJ2-5; no reliable D call. CDR1 is SNHLY and CDR2 is FYNNEI in the germline V gene. The CDR3 runs 12 residues. V gave up 4 bases and J gave up 2 bases, with 5 bases separating them.

This clonotype was found a few times. This chain uses TRBV5-5 with TRBJ1-1; possibly TRBD1 for D (5 bases). The CDR3 loop spans 14 amino acids. Germline-derived CDR1 and CDR2 are SGHKS and YYEKEE (reference sequence). Between the trimmed V and J ends, which lost 6 bases and 1 base, there was a span of 13 bases. The CDR3 DNA follows: TGTGCCAGCATCACACCGGGGGGGAACACTGAAGCTTTCTTT. Translated, it gives CASITPGGNTEAFF.

This clonotype has a handful of counts. V gene TRBV7-4 combines with J gene TRBJ1-6, with a weak D call TRBD1 (5 bases). The CDR3 is 16 residues long. The germline gives CDR1 SGHVT, CDR2 SQSDAQ. Trimming took off 5 bases at V and 8 bases at J, with 19 bases between the two ends. Here the CDR3 DNA reads TGTGCCAGCAGCCCCCCCAAGAGGGGCCAGGATTCACCCCTCCACTTT. Its translation is CASSPPKRGQDSPLHF.

Only a few counts were recorded for this clonotype. The gene calls are TRBV6-5 and TRBJ2-3; TRBD2 might be the D (5 bases). This CDR3 is built from 13 residues. Deletions cut 5 bases from V and 4 bases from J, with 10 bases between. CDR1 is MNHEY, CDR2 SVGAGI, per germline. The CDR3 nucleotides are TGTGCCAGCAGTAGGGAGCCATCAGATACGCAGTATTTT. Its translation: CASSREPSDTQYF.

In this sample, this clonotype turned up a few times. The chain employs TRBV29-1 and TRBJ1-2; D not resolved. Germline-derived CDR1 and CDR2 are SQVTM and ANQGSEA. Deletions cut 4 bases from V and 3 bases from J, with 15 bases between. The CDR3 has 14 residues. The CDR3 region is CSVGPTGIDYGYTF. CDR3 nucleotide sequence: TGCAGCGTTGGTCCGACCGGGATCGACTATGGCTACACCTTC.

In its sample, this clonotype was seen many times. The chain joins TRBV28 to TRBJ1-5; D gene unclear. Germline-derived CDR1 and CDR2 are MDHEN and SYDVKM. Trimming removed 6 bases from V and 0 bases from J, with 15 bases in between. There are 16 residues in the CDR3. CDR3 sequence (DNA): TGTGCCAGCAGCTCTCCCAACGCGGATAGCAATCAGCCCCAGCATTTT. Residues: CASSSPNADSNQPQHF.

The V call is TRBV12-3 or TRBV12-4, the J call TRBJ1-1; 9 nucleotides match TRBD1. There are 15 residues in the CDR3. Unmatched junction bases numbered 1, after V lost 2 bases and J lost 0 bases. The CDR3 DNA reads TGTGCCAGCAGTTTATGGACAGGGGTGAACACTGAAGCTTTCTTT. It translates to CASSLWTGVNTEAFF.

V gene TRBV6-2 or TRBV6-3 combines with J gene TRBJ2-2; 7 nucleotides align to TRBD1. The junction had 7 bases not matched to a gene; V was cut back by 2 bases and J by 7 bases. The germline gives CDR1 MNHEY, CDR2 SVGEGT. CDR3 length: 15 residues. The chain's CDR3 is CASSYRQQGFGELFF. The CDR3 DNA reads as TGTGCCAGCAGTTACCGACAACAGGGGTTCGGGGAGCTGTTTTTT.

The chain recombines TRBV7-2 with TRBJ2-3; D is ambiguous. The CDR3 length is 13 residues. Between the trimmed V and J ends, which lost 5 bases and 4 bases, there was a span of 10 bases. The germline V gene has CDR1 SGHTA and CDR2 FQGNSA. CDR3 residues: CASSPLGPDTQYF. CDR3 nucleotides: TGTGCCAGCAGCCCCCTAGGTCCAGATACGCAGTATTTT.

Many counts were recorded for this clonotype. V usage is TRBV9 and J usage is TRBJ2-1, with 11 positions matching TRBD1. V was clipped by 3 bases and J by 7 bases; unmatched bases: 6. CDR1 is SGDLS, CDR2 YYNGEE, per germline. There are 15 residues in the CDR3. The CDR3 DNA follows: TGTGCCAGCAGCGCGCTTGGACAGGGGGCAAATGAGCAGTTCTTC. Residues: CASSALGQGANEQFF.

This clonotype was seen many times. This rearrangement joins TRBV9 to TRBJ1-2, with a tentative D call TRBD1 (5 bases). The CDR3 totals 12 residues. Trimming pared 8 bases from V and 8 bases from J, leaving 16 bases between. Per germline, CDR1 SGDLS and CDR2 YYNGEE. CDR3 DNA sequence: TGTGCCAGTACCCGTGGGACGGGGGGCTACACCTTC. Its translation: CASTRGTGGYTF.